This TCR beta chain originates from a study of T and B cells in COVID-19 patients. Study summary: Nine tenths of the roughly 20 active-infection patients had comorbidities associated with unfavorable COVID-19 outcome. Study-wide findings and caveats: Exclusive to the recovered cohort were 2,000 to 2,500 TCR clusters, 25 to 35 of them with low generation probability. Active COVID-19 showed highly clonal TRB repertoires; recovery showed diversity and richness above healthy donors. Patients with COVID-19 reportedly showed strongly skewed T cell receptor beta variable and joining gene usage.

TRB was amplified from roughly 250-500 ng of blood genomic DNA. V lost 0 bases, J lost 10 bases, and 13 bases lay in between. The CDR3 runs 14 residues. Germline loops: CDR1 SGHDT, CDR2 YYEEEE. BIOMED2 TRB-A/B primer pools were used in multiplex TRB PCR. In TCRdb, the multiplex PCR reads were re-called with MiXCR into one record per CDR3 protein. This table has about 9,400 distinct CDR3 sequences, 30% to 40% appearing once. This clonotype is classed as medium-sized (0.01 to 0.1%). Its cognate antigen is unknown. Specimen: blood. This chain uses TRBV5-6 with TRBJ1-4, with D tentatively TRBD1 (6 bases). The TCR originated in a human donor who had recovered from COVID-19. The CDR3 nucleotides read TGTGCCAGCAGCTTGGGACAGGTTGAGGGAAAACTGTTTTTT. Translation gives CASSLGQVEGKLFF.